This TCR beta chain was captured in a study of shared clonotypes between healthy human individuals. At the level of the study: Researchers drew samples from a couple of women and a few men aged 18 to 49. Three CD4 naive, three CD4 memory, two CD8 naive and one CD8 memory plate were used per donor.

The CDR3 covers 14 residues. Between the trimmed V and J ends, which lost 4 bases and 5 bases, there was a span of 15 bases. Germline lookup yields CDR1 SGHRS and CDR2 YFSETQ. Genomic DNA per cell subset filled all wells of several immunoSEQ plates. Assay used: immunoSEQ multiplex PCR; TCRdb lists only in-frame clones, some missing. The data contain fewer than 1.8 million clones, 97% to 99% of them singletons. Only one count was recorded for this clone. Sequencing used naive CD4+ T cells sorted from blood. Subset in this sample: CD45RA+ positively selected. The sequence came from a man aged 25-40 years in good health. The V gene is TRBV5-1, the J gene TRBJ1-1; unclear D gene. The CDR3 DNA reads TGCGCCAGCAGCATGGACTTAACGTGGACTGAAGCTTTCTTT. It is translated as CASSMDLTWTEAFF.